This TCR beta chain was sequenced in a study of T cell responses to AZD1222 COVID-19 vaccine. At the level of the study: Doses given second, at about 4 or about 12 weeks, were pooled. Study findings and constraints: Most donors were white British, females outnumbered males, and clonal diversity was possibly underestimated. Only a handful of individuals given AZD1222 were seropositive at baseline. Recipients of two AZD1222 doses showed rising Spike-specific TCR breadth and depth.

The germline gives CDR1 SGDLS, CDR2 YYNGEE. The CDR3 contains 14 residues. After removal of 2 bases from V and 12 bases from J, the junction contained 12 bases not matched to a gene. This clone occurred a few times. Its specificity is not known. Only in-frame clones appear in the TCRdb table, and some are missing; sequencing was by immunoSEQ multiplex PCR. This sample has about 120,000 clones, with roughly 90% found just once. The material sequenced was peripheral blood, taken on day 0 of AZD1222 vaccination. The source is an adult in good health. The chain combines TRBV9 with TRBJ1-1; 8 bases are shared with TRBD1. In DNA form, the CDR3 reads TGTGCCAGCAGCGTCGGAGGGGAGACAGGGGCAACTTTCTTT. It specifies CASSVGGETGATFF.